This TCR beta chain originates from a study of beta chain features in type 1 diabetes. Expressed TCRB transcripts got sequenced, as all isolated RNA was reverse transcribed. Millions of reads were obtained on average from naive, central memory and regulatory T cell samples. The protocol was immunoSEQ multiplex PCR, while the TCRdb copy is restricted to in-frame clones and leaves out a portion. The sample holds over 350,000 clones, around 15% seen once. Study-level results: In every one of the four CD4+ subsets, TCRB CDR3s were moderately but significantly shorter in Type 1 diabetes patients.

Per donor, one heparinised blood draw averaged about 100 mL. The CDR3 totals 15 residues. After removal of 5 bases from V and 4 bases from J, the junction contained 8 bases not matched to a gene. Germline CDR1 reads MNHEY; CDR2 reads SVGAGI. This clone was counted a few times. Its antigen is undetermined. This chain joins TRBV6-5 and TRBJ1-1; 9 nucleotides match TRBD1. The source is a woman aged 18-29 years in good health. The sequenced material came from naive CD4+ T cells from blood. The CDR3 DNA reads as TGTGCCAGCAGTCCTAAAGACAGGGGGGTCACTGAAGCTTTCTTT. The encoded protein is CASSPKDRGVTEAFF.